This entry features one T cell receptor (beta chain) sequence. The data originate from a study of technical replicates of blood from several donors. Germline V gene data show CDR1 as SGHRS and CDR2 as YFSETQ. V shed 2 bases and J 3 bases; nucleotides not matched to a gene: 5. This CDR3 has 15 residues. Assay: immunoSEQ multiplex PCR; the TCRdb copy retains only in-frame clones and omits some. Counted here are approximately 87,000 clones, about nine tenths occurring once; the ten biggest clones make up 0.3% to 0.45%. The sequenced sample was T cells isolated from PBMCs. The sequence was collected from a human donor in good health. Some clones in this sample may be carry-over from other donors' samples. This chain uses TRBV5-1 with TRBJ2-3; TRBD2 matches 8 bases. Here the CDR3 reads CASSFGRAVTDTQYF. The CDR3 DNA reads TGCGCCAGCAGCTTCGGGAGGGCCGTAACAGATACGCAGTATTTT.